This TCR beta chain came from a study of blood T cell repertoires in COVID-19. V gave up 4 bases and J gave up 5 bases, with 24 bases separating them. CDR3 size: 17 residues. CDR1 and CDR2 (germline): SGHDN, FVKESK. Generated by immunoSEQ multiplex PCR, the TCRdb table keeps only in-frame clones and is missing some. This table has a few hundred thousand clones, approximately 86% appearing once. The chain is built from TRBV14 and TRBJ2-7; D might be TRBD1 or TRBD2, each matching 10 bases. The sequencing input was peripheral blood. This TCR derives from a woman between 55 and 75 years old with COVID-19, enrolled during active disease. The CDR3 here is CASSRQGASGRAHEQYF. CDR3 sequence (DNA): TGTGCCAGCAGCCGACAGGGGGCCAGCGGGAGGGCCCACGAGCAGTACTTC. Together with reference TRBV14 and TRBJ2-7, the CDR3 gives the full variable domain: EAGVTQFPSHSVIEKGQTVTLRCDPISGHDNLYWYRRVMGKEIKFLLHFVKESKQDESGMPNNRFLAERTGGTYSTLKVQPAELEDSGVYFCASSRQGASGRAHEQYFGPGTRLTVT.